Listed below are T cell receptor beta chains from one sample, sequenced in a study of metastatic and nonmetastatic thyroid tumors. MiXCR re-clonotyped the PCR reads for TCRdb. This table holds under 75,000 clones, around 18% found once. The source material was blood. Source of these receptors: a female donor with papillary thyroid cancer or a benign thyroid nodule (not recorded which). Some clones in this sample may be carry-over from other donors' samples. CDR3s leave out the opening cysteine and the closing phenylalanine or tryptophan. Clone size appears in some rows only: once, few, many, or a class for an expanded clone.

cdr3_length j_call v_call clone_size cdr3_aa
13 TRBJ2-7 TRBV5-1 - ASSLATTGAYEQY
9 TRBJ1-2 TRBV20-1 many SATDNYGYT
12 TRBJ1-4 TRBV19 many ASTMRGINEKLF
15 TRBJ1-2 TRBV6-1 many ASRRPDRGLPNYGYT
10 TRBJ1-5 TRBV3-1 many ASGTGNQPQH
12 TRBJ2-7 TRBV7-9 - ASSFSSGSYEQY
13 TRBJ2-7 TRBV7-6 once ASSLSGGGLYEQY
12 TRBJ1-2 TRBV7-2 many ASSSIDGFSGYT
12 TRBJ2-4 TRBV5-6 - ASRHRIAKNIQY
12 TRBJ1-1 TRBV4-1 - ASSQDAGNTEAF
16 TRBJ2-5 TRBV28 - ASSLLGSGGVSSETQY
13 TRBJ2-1 TRBV5-1 many ASSGTGTPLDEQF
13 TRBJ1-3 TRBV20-1 many SAIPTGLSGNTIY
16 TRBJ2-3 TRBV6-7 many ASRDRIILAGGTDTQY
11 TRBJ1-3 TRBV20-1 many SARGGSGNTIY
13 TRBJ2-7 TRBV5-1 many ASSSAGGSSYEQY
13 TRBJ1-5 TRBV7-2 many ASSLGGRNNQPQH
9 TRBJ2-1 TRBV30 few AWSPGNEQF
10 TRBJ1-1 TRBV6-1 medium-sized ASNRGNTEAF
12 TRBJ2-5 TRBV19 many ASSIFSGAGTQY
13 TRBJ2-7 TRBV19 - ASRFRNHFSYEQY
11 TRBJ2-1 TRBV20-1 - SANRDRVGEQF
12 TRBJ1-3 TRBV12-5 many TSGSLRTANTIY
11 TRBJ2-5 TRBV19 many ASSTLAEETQY
10 TRBJ1-1 TRBV29-1 many SVGVSYTEAF
11 TRBJ2-7 TRBV6-2/TRBV6-3 many ASSSDSHYEQY
13 TRBJ2-1 TRBV10-3 few ATTEREDSYNEQF